The clone carrying this T cell receptor (beta chain) was seen a few times. Germline V gives CDR1 MNHGY, CDR2 SAAAGT. Trimming removed 5 bases from V and 5 bases from J; junction bases left unmatched: 3. CDR3 length equals 14 residues. The treatment is: randomized to nivolumab then ipilimumab (arm A) or the reverse (arm B). This record comes from a study of sequential checkpoint blockade in melanoma. On the study more broadly: First-line arms were nivolumab then ipilimumab, or the reverse, randomized 1:1. Each arm's sequence ended with maintenance nivolumab. Matched biopsies came pretreatment and at week 13 for around 24 patients.

Some clones are missing from TCRdb's copy, which holds only in-frame ones; the method was immunoSEQ multiplex PCR. The profile shows around 37,000 clones, roughly a third of them singletons. This clonotype was sampled from a human donor with melanoma. The chain uses TRBV6-8 and TRBJ2-3; the match to TRBD2 covers 11 bases. Specimen: tumor tissue (inferred from file names), collected from a patient given nivolumab and ipilimumab in sequence. CDR3 DNA: TGTGCCAGCAGTGCGGGGACTAGCGGAGATACGCAGTATTTT. Amino acids: CASSAGTSGDTQYF.